Reported below is one T cell receptor (beta chain). In the authors' methods: Counts of nucleated cells, estimated from reference gene primer amplification, were obtained. The data were produced by immunoSEQ multiplex PCR, yet TCRdb's version contains in-frame clones alone and is incomplete. The V and J calls and the clone size are those of that table, but D and trimming were determined from the DNA. The top ten hold roughly 18% of the sample, which has 130,000 or so clones, around 85% seen once. This sample is drawn from a study of blood T cell repertoires in COVID-19. Study-wide context: The origin of the acute and convalescent COVID-19 samples was the United States, Italy and Spain. PBMCs, B-cell-depleted T cells, or T cells were the source of the cDNA or gDNA that made up the material.

CDR3 length equals 13 residues. Per germline, CDR1 MNHEY and CDR2 SVGAGI. Between the trimmed V and J ends, which lost 1 base and 6 bases, there was a span of 9 bases. The specimen sequenced was peripheral blood. This receptor was obtained from a woman between 50 and 59 years old who had recovered from COVID-19. The rearrangement links TRBV6-5 to TRBJ1-2, with a weak D call TRBD1 (5 bases). The CDR3 nucleotides are TGTGCCAGCAGTTACTTCGACAGAAATGGCTACACCTTC. As protein: CASSYFDRNGYTF.